Here is one TCR beta chain with its context. The CDR3 has 16 amino acids. The germline V gene encodes CDR1 MDHEN and CDR2 SYDVKM. J gave up 4 bases and V 6 bases, and 11 bases lay outside the gene matches. The data are from a study of blood T cell repertoires in COVID-19. In the authors' workflow: Counts of nucleated cells, estimated from reference gene primer amplification, were obtained. Only in-frame clones appear in the TCRdb table, and some are missing; sequencing was by immunoSEQ multiplex PCR. V and J calls and clone size are given by that table; D and trimming were obtained from the DNA. The table shows 220,000 or so clones, with around 83% occurring only once.

The sequencing sample was made of peripheral blood. The TCR comes from a woman aged 45-65 years with COVID-19, enrolled during active disease. V gene TRBV28 combines with J gene TRBJ2-1, with TRBD2 identical over 8 bases. CDR3 protein: CASSRLGSGGYNEQFF. The CDR3 nucleotides read TGTGCCAGCAGCCGTCTGGGGTCGGGGGGGTACAATGAGCAGTTCTTC.